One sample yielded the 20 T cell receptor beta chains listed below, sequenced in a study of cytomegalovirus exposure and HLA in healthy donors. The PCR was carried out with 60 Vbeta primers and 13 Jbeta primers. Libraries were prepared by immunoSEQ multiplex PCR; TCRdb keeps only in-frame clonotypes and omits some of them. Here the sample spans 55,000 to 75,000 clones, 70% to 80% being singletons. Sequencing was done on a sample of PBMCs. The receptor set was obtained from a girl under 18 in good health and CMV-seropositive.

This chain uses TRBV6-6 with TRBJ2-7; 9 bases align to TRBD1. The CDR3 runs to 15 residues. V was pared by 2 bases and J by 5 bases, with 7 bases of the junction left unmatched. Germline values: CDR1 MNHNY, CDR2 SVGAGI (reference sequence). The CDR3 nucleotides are TGTGCCAGCAGTTACCCCGGGACAGGGATAGACGAGCAGTACTTC. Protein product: CASSYPGTGIDEQYF.

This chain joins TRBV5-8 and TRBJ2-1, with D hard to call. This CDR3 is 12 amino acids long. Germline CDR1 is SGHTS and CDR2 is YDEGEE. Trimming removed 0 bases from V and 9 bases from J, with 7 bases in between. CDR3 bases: TGTGCCAGCAGCTTGGGCTACGGTGAGCAGTTCTTC. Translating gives CASSLGYGEQFF.

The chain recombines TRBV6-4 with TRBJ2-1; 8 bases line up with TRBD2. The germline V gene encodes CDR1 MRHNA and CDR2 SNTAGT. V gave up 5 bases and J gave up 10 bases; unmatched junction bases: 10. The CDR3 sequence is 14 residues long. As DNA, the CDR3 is TGTGCCAGCAGTTCCGGGGGGGACGATTGGGAGCAGTTCTTC. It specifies CASSSGGDDWEQFF.

Here the CDR3 reads CASSVNRGSETQYF. Written as DNA, the CDR3 is TGTGCCAGCAGTGTCAACAGGGGTTCAGAGACCCAGTACTTC. The chain uses TRBV6-1 and TRBJ2-5, with 7 bases matching TRBD1. Germline assignment: CDR1 MNHNS and CDR2 SASEGT. The CDR3 contains 14 residues. V gave up 4 bases and J gave up 4 bases; unmatched junction bases: 6.

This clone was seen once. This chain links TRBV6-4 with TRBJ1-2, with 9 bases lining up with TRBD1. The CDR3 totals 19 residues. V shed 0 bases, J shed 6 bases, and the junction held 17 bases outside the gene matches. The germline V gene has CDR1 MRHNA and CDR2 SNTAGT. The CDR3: CASSDSPTTGGAGIDGYTF. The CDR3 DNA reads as TGTGCCAGCAGTGACTCTCCTACAACAGGGGGCGCGGGTATCGATGGCTACACCTTC.

CDR3 DNA sequence: TGTGCCAGCAGCCCTCGCCGAGCATCTGGGGCCAACGTCCTGACTTTC. The encoded protein is CASSPRRASGANVLTF. This chain links TRBV7-6 with TRBJ2-6; no clear D. With 5 bases removed from V and 1 base from J, the gap between germline ends came to 12 bases. This CDR3 spans 16 amino acids. The germline V gene has CDR1 SGHVS and CDR2 FNYEAQ.

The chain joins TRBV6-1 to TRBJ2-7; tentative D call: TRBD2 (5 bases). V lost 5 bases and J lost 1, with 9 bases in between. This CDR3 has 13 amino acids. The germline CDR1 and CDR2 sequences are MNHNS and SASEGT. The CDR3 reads CASSRTFSYEQYF. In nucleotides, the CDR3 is TGTGCCAGCAGTCGGACTTTTTCCTACGAGCAGTACTTC.

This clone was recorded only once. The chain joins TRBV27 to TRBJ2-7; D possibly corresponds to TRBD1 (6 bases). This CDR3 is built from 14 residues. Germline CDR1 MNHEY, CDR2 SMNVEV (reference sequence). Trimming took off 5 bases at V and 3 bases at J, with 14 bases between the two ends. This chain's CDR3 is CASSVGGIHYEQYF. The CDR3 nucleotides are TGTGCCAGCAGTGTAGGGGGAATCCACTACGAGCAGTACTTC.

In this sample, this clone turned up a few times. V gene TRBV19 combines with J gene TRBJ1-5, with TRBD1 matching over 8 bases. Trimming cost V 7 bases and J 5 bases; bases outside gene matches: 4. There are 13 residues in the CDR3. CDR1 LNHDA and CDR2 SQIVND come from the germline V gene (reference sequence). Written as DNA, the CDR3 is TGTGCCAGTATGGACAGGGTTGATCAGCCCCAGCATTTT. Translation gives CASMDRVDQPQHF.

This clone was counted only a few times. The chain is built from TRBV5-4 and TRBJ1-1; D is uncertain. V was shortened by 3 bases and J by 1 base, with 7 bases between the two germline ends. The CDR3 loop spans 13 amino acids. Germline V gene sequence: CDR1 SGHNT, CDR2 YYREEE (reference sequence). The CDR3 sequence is CASSWGENTEAFF. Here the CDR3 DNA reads TGTGCCAGCAGCTGGGGAGAGAACACTGAAGCTTTCTTT.

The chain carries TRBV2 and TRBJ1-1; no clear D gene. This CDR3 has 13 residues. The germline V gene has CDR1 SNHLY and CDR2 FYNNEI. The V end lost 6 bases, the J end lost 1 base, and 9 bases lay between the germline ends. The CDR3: CASSQTENTEAFF. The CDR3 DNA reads TGTGCCAGCAGCCAAACAGAGAACACTGAAGCTTTCTTT.

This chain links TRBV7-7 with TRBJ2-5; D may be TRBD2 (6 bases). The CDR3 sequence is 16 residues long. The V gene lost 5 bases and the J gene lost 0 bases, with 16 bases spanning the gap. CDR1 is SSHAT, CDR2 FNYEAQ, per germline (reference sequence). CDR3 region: CASSLGGVQYQETQYF. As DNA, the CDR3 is TGTGCCAGCAGCCTGGGCGGGGTTCAGTACCAAGAGACCCAGTACTTC.

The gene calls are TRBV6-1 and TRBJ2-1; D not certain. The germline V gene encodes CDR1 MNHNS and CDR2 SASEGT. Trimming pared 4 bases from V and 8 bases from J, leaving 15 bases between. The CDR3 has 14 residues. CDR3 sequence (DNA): TGTGCCAGCAGTGGGGTTACAGTCAGTGATGAGCAGTTCTTC. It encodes CASSGVTVSDEQFF.

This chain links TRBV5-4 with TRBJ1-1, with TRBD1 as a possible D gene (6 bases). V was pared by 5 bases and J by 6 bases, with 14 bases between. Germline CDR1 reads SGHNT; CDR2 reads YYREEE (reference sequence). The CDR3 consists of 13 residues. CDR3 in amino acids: CASSQTGGSEAFF. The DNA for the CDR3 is TGTGCCAGCAGTCAGACAGGCGGGTCTGAAGCTTTCTTT.

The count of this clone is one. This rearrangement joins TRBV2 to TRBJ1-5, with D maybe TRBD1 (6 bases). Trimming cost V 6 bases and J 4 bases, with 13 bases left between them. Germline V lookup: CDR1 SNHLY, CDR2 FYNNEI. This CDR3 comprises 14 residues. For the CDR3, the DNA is TGTGCCAGCAGGGGGGGGCAAGCTAATCAGCCCCAGCATTTT. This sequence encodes CASRGGQANQPQHF.

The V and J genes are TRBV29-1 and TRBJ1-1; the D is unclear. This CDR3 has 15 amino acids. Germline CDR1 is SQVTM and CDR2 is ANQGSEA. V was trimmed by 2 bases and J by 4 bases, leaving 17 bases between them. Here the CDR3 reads CSVESLRESGTEAFF. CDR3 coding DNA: TGCAGCGTTGAAAGTCTCCGGGAATCGGGCACTGAAGCTTTCTTT.

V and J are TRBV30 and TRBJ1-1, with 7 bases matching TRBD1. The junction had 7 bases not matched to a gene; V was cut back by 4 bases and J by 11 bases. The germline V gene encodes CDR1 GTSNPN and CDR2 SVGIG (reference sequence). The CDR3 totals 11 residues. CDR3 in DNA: TGTGCCTGGAAGGGGGCAGTTCAGGCTTTCTTT. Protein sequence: CAWKGAVQAFF.

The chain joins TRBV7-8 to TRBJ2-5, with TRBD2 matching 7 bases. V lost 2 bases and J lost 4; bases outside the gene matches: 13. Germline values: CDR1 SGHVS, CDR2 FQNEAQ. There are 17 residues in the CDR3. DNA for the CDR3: TGTGCCAGCAGCTTACGTCGCTGGACTAGAGTTTTAGAGACCCAGTACTTC. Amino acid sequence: CASSLRRWTRVLETQYF.

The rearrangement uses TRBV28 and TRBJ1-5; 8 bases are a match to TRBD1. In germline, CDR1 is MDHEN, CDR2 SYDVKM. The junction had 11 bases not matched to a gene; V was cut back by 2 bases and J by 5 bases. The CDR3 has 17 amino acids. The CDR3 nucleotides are TGTGCCAGCAGTTTAGGTGGGACAGGTGGACTATATCAGCCCCAGCATTTT. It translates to CASSLGGTGGLYQPQHF. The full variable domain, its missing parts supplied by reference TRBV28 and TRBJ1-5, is DVKVTQSSRYLVKRTGEKVFLECVQDMDHENMFWYRQDPGLGLRLIYFSYDVKMKEKGDIPEGYSVSREKKERFSLILESASTNQTSMYLCASSLGGTGGLYQPQHFGDGTRLSIL.

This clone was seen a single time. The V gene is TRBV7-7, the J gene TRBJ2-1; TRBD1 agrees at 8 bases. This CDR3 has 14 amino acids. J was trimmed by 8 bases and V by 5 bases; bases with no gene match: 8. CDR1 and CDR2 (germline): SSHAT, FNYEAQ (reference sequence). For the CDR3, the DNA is TGTGCCAGCAGCCCCTTCCCGGGACAGGATGAGCAGTTCTTC. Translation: CASSPFPGQDEQFF.